This passage covers 32 T cell receptor beta chains from one sample sequenced in a study of identical twins. Each CDR3 protein is one row after TCRdb ran MiXCR on the 5' RACE reads. This table has a few hundred thousand distinct CDR3 sequences, over 8.5% appearing once. The same sample was also used in a study of yellow fever vaccine responses in identical twins.

The specimen was PBMCs. These TCRs come from a woman between 18 and 30 years old in good health.

At least ten counts were recorded for this clonotype. The chain recombines TRBV4-3 with TRBJ2-7; 11 bases agree with TRBD1. Trimming at V came to 0 bases and at J to 3 bases, leaving 4 bases not matched to a gene. The CDR3 has 16 residues. The germline CDR1 and CDR2 sequences are LGHNA and YSLEER. This chain's CDR3 is CASSQDRGQGVYEQYF. The CDR3 region has the DNA TGCGCCAGCAGCCAAGATAGGGGACAGGGGGTCTACGAGCAGTACTTC.

In its sample, this clonotype was seen a few times. The chain couples TRBV12-3 or TRBV12-4 to TRBJ2-6, with D perhaps given as TRBD1 or TRBD2 (5 bases each). The CDR3 is made up of 15 amino acids. V was trimmed by 3 bases and J by 2 bases, leaving 8 bases between them. In nucleotides, the CDR3 is TGTGCCAGCAGTTTTGAGGGGCCTGGGGCCAACGTCCTGACTTTC. Amino acids: CASSFEGPGANVLTF.

This clonotype showed up many times. This chain uses TRBV5-1 with TRBJ1-1; unclear D gene. Germline values: CDR1 SGHRS, CDR2 YFSETQ. Trimming took 1 base from V and 0 from J, leaving 7 bases between them. This CDR3 region has 14 residues. This CDR3 reads CASSLWALNTEAFF. CDR3 nucleotides: TGCGCCAGCAGCTTGTGGGCTCTGAACACTGAAGCTTTCTTT.

This clonotype occurred a few times. The chain joins TRBV11-3 to TRBJ2-1, with TRBD2 identical over 8 bases. Trimming took 1 base from V and 5 from J; bases not matched to a gene: 4. The CDR3 extends over 15 amino acids. Germline V lookup: CDR1 SGHNT, CDR2 YENEEA. The CDR3 here is CASSLGVAGNNEQFF. For the CDR3, the DNA is TGTGCCAGCAGCTTAGGTGTAGCGGGGAACAATGAGCAGTTCTTC.

The chain recombines TRBV2 with TRBJ2-1; 12 nucleotides line up with TRBD2. Germline V CDR1 and CDR2: SNHLY, FYNNEI. This CDR3 has 16 amino acids. J gave up 3 bases and V 9 bases, and 9 bases lay outside the gene matches. The CDR3, as DNA: TGTGCCAGAGCAAGGACTAGCGGGATTTACTACAATGAGCAGTTCTTC. Encoded protein: CARARTSGIYYNEQFF. Based on the CDR3 plus reference TRBV2 and TRBJ2-1, the full variable domain is EPEVTQTPSHQVTQMGQEVILRCVPISNHLYFYWYRQILGQKVEFLVSFYNNEISEKSEIFDDQFSVERPDGSNFTLKIRSTKLEDSAMYFCARARTSGIYYNEQFFGPGTRLTVL.

This chain links TRBV29-1 with TRBJ2-7; tentative D call: TRBD1 (6 bases). Germline loops: CDR1 SQVTM, CDR2 ANQGSEA. Trimming removed 6 bases at V and 4 bases at J, with 16 bases between. The CDR3 loop spans 13 amino acids. DNA for the CDR3: TGCAGCGTCACAAAGACAGGTTTATACGAGCAGTACTTC. It specifies CSVTKTGLYEQYF.

The rearrangement uses TRBV7-2 and TRBJ2-1; D is uncertain. Trimming removed 0 bases at V and 7 bases at J, with 4 bases between. Germline values: CDR1 SGHTA, CDR2 FQGNSA. The CDR3 is 12 amino acids. The CDR3 DNA reads TGTGCCAGCAGCTTAGCGAAGAATGAGCAGTTCTTC. Its protein is CASSLAKNEQFF.

The chain couples TRBV11-2 to TRBJ2-7, with D hard to call. The CDR3 has 12 amino acids. Germline CDR1 and CDR2: SGHAT and FQNNGV. Trimming pared 5 bases from V and 6 bases from J, leaving 11 bases between. The CDR3 spells CASSLKAGEQYF. The CDR3 DNA is TGTGCCAGCAGCCTAAAGGCCGGCGAGCAGTACTTC.

The sample holds many counts of this clonotype. J is TRBJ1-4 and V is TRBV4-1; D possibly corresponds to TRBD1 (6 bases). The CDR3 sequence is 15 residues long. Germline V gene data show CDR1 as MGHRA and CDR2 as YSYEKL. Trimming left V 1 base short and J 8 bases short, with 14 bases between. The CDR3 DNA reads TGCGCCAGCAGCCAAGGTGCACAGGGTGGCGAAAAACTGTTTTTT. Amino acid sequence: CASSQGAQGGEKLFF.

This clonotype has a count of ten or more. The genes are TRBV29-1 and TRBJ2-1; TRBD2 matches at 7 bases. The V segment lost 4 bases and the J segment 9 bases; nucleotides outside the gene matches: 9. CDR1 SQVTM and CDR2 ANQGSEA come from the germline V gene. CDR3 length: 13 residues. As DNA, the CDR3 is TGCAGCGTTGGACCCCGGACTAGGTCTGAGCAGTTCTTC. Translated: CSVGPRTRSEQFF.

This chain joins TRBV11-2 and TRBJ2-2; the D is unclear. Trimming shortened V by 4 bases and J by 8 bases, and 11 bases separated the two germline ends. The CDR3 spans 13 residues. Per germline, CDR1 SGHAT and CDR2 FQNNGV. Here the CDR3 DNA reads TGTGCCAGCAGCTCGGGTTTTGATGGGGAGCTGTTTTTT. Translated: CASSSGFDGELFF.

In its sample, this clonotype was seen a few times. The V gene is TRBV4-2, the J gene TRBJ2-1, with 10 bases identical to TRBD2. Trimming at V came to 4 bases and at J to 8 bases, leaving 14 bases not matched to a gene. Looked up from germline, CDR1 is LGHNA and CDR2 is YNFKEQ. The CDR3 runs 17 residues. The CDR3 sequence: CASSPLWAQRGGDEQFF. CDR3 in DNA: TGTGCCAGCAGCCCCCTCTGGGCCCAGCGGGGGGGGGATGAGCAGTTCTTC.

At least ten counts were recorded for this clonotype. The chain is built from TRBV3-1 and TRBJ2-5; tentatively, D is TRBD2 (5 bases). V was cut by 5 bases and J by 2 bases, with 18 bases left in between. The CDR3 is 16 residues long. Germline values: CDR1 LGHDT, CDR2 YNNKEL (reference sequence). CDR3 coding DNA: TGTGCCAGCAGCTACTCAATGGGAGCCCCACAAGAGACCCAGTACTTC. It specifies CASSYSMGAPQETQYF.

The rearrangement joins TRBV7-9 to TRBJ2-5; D is perhaps TRBD2 (6 bases). Germline assignment: CDR1 SEHNR and CDR2 FQNEAQ (reference sequence). This CDR3 is built from 15 residues. Trimming removed 2 bases from V and 5 bases from J, with 15 bases in between. The CDR3 DNA sequence: TGTGCCAGCAGCTTAAGGATGCGCGGGACGGAGACCCAGTACTTC. Its protein is CASSLRMRGTETQYF.

The chain has TRBV29-1 and TRBJ2-1, with 11 bases aligning to TRBD2. The V gene end was trimmed by 0 bases and the J gene end by 7 bases; junction bases not matched to a gene: 5. CDR3 length: 15 amino acids. From germline, CDR1 is SQVTM and CDR2 ANQGSEA. CDR3 protein: CSVEDLAGGRNEQFF. For the CDR3, the DNA is TGCAGCGTTGAAGACCTAGCGGGAGGTAGGAATGAGCAGTTCTTC.

In regard to this clonotype: A much larger clone lies one base from this, so it may be a read error. This chain connects TRBV7-8 to TRBJ2-1; TRBD2 agrees at 8 bases. The CDR3 has 16 amino acids. V was pared by 2 bases and J by 0 bases, with 3 bases of the junction left unmatched. Germline CDR1 SGHVS, CDR2 FQNEAQ. CDR3 protein: CASSLPLADSYNEQFF. CDR3 nucleotide sequence: TGTGCCAGCAGCTTACCACTAGCGGACTCCTACAATGAGCAGTTCTTC. The full variable domain, rest sourced from reference TRBV7-8 and TRBJ2-1, is GAGVSQSPRYKVAKRGQDVALRCDPISGHVSLFWYQQALGQGPEFLTYFQNEAQLDKSGLPSDRFFAERPEGSVSTLKIQRTQQEDSAVYLCASSLPLADSYNEQFFGPGTRLTVL.

This clonotype was picked up a small number of times. The chain carries TRBV7-8 and TRBJ2-7; D might be TRBD2 (6 bases). Germline V gene lookup returns CDR1 SGHVS and CDR2 FQNEAQ. With 5 bases removed from V and 4 bases from J, the gap between germline ends came to 18 bases. The CDR3 has 15 amino acids. As DNA, the CDR3 is TGTGCCAGCAGCCCACCTGGTGGGGGGAGGTACGAGCAGTACTTC. It yields the protein CASSPPGGGRYEQYF.

This clonotype was seen repeatedly, ten times or more. This CDR3 reads CASSYDLRGARFF. CDR3 nucleotides: TGTGCCAGCAGTTACGATCTTAGGGGGGCCCGGTTCTTC. This chain links TRBV6-2 or TRBV6-3 with TRBJ2-1; D is perhaps TRBD1 or TRBD2 (6 bases each). V was cut by 2 bases and J by 15 bases, with 17 bases left in between. The CDR3 contains 13 residues. The germline V gene has CDR1 MNHEY and CDR2 SVGEGT.

Only a few counts were recorded for this clonotype. The rearrangement uses TRBV29-1 and TRBJ2-2; D remains unclear. Per germline, CDR1 SQVTM and CDR2 ANQGSEA. Trimming left V 8 bases short and J 7 bases short, with 8 bases between. The CDR3 is 10 amino acids. This CDR3 is CSPSFGELFF. The CDR3 coding sequence is TGCAGCCCGTCCTTCGGGGAGCTGTTTTTT.

This clonotype was seen repeatedly, ten times or more. The chain is built from TRBV12-3 or TRBV12-4 and TRBJ2-3; the D gene could be TRBD1 or TRBD2 (6 bases each). V lost 3 bases to trimming and J lost 4 bases, with 11 bases between them. The CDR3 totals 14 residues. The CDR3 nucleotides read TGTGCCAGCAGTTTTGGGGGGCGGGCAGATACGCAGTATTTT. Translation: CASSFGGRADTQYF.

This clonotype has just a few counts. This chain links TRBV4-3 with TRBJ2-7; D is tentatively TRBD1 or TRBD2 (5 bases each). Looked up from germline, CDR1 is LGHNA and CDR2 is YSLEER. The ends were cut back, 0 bases at V and 4 bases at J, with 13 bases in the middle. This CDR3 has 15 amino acids. CDR3 loop: CASSQDDGAGYEQYF. The CDR3 DNA sequence: TGCGCCAGCAGCCAAGATGACGGGGCGGGTTACGAGCAGTACTTC.

This clonotype was seen repeatedly, ten times or more. V gene TRBV27 combines with J gene TRBJ1-5, with no clear D. Per germline, CDR1 MNHEY and CDR2 SMNVEV (reference sequence). V lost 4 bases, J lost 1 base, and 5 bases lay in between. The CDR3 is made up of 13 amino acids. CDR3 sequence: CASSSDSNQPQHF. DNA of the CDR3: TGTGCCAGCAGTTCCGACAGCAATCAGCCCCAGCATTTT.

At least ten counts were recorded for this clonotype. This chain connects TRBV7-9 to TRBJ2-7, with D tentatively TRBD2 (6 bases). The CDR3 contains 14 residues. V gave up 1 base and J gave up 0 bases, with 7 bases separating them. Germline V gene sequence: CDR1 SEHNR, CDR2 FQNEAQ (reference sequence). This CDR3 is CASSLGEVSYEQYF. The CDR3, as DNA: TGTGCCAGCAGCTTAGGGGAGGTCTCCTACGAGCAGTACTTC.

This clonotype has only a few counts. The CDR3 coding sequence is TGTGCCAGCAGCTCGCGCGGGAGCGGCGAGCAGTACTTC. Its translation: CASSSRGSGEQYF. The chain joins TRBV11-1 to TRBJ2-7; 7 nucleotides align to TRBD2. Germline values: CDR1 SGHAT, CDR2 FQDESV (reference sequence). The CDR3 has 13 amino acids. Germline trimming cut 4 bases from V and 6 bases from J; bases unmatched to any gene: 6.

This clonotype was picked up a small number of times. The chain uses TRBV20-1 and TRBJ2-3; 10 nucleotides agree with TRBD2. Trimming took 0 bases from V and 3 from J; bases not matched to a gene: 3. This CDR3 is built from 15 residues. The germline V gene encodes CDR1 DFQATT and CDR2 SNEGSKA (reference sequence). CDR3 nucleotide sequence: TGCAGTGCTAGAGACTGGACTAGCGGAACAGATACGCAGTATTTT. This translates into CSARDWTSGTDTQYF.

This clonotype appeared many times. The chain joins TRBV3-1 to TRBJ2-7; D may be TRBD2 (6 bases). The CDR3 runs to 15 residues. Per the germline V gene, CDR1 is LGHDT and CDR2 is YNNKEL (reference sequence). V was shortened by 2 bases and J by 0 bases, with 11 bases between the two germline ends. In DNA form, the CDR3 reads TGTGCCAGCAGCCAACTCGGCGGGGACTCCTACGAGCAGTACTTC. It is translated as CASSQLGGDSYEQYF.

This clonotype was picked up a small number of times. The chain joins TRBV5-1 to TRBJ2-7, with D tentatively TRBD1 (6 bases). The length of the CDR3 is 18 residues. Between the trimmed V and J ends, which lost 1 base and 0 bases, there was a span of 20 bases. Per the germline V gene, CDR1 is SGHRS and CDR2 is YFSETQ. CDR3 loop: CASSLRTEWVGSSYEQYF. In DNA, the CDR3 is TGCGCCAGCAGCTTGCGGACAGAGTGGGTGGGCAGCTCCTACGAGCAGTACTTC. Full variable domain (missing parts from reference TRBV5-1 and TRBJ2-7): KAGVTQTPRYLIKTRGQQVTLSCSPISGHRSVSWYQQTPGQGLQFLFEYFSETQRNKGNFPGRFSGRQFSNSRSEMNVSTLELGDSALYLCASSLRTEWVGSSYEQYFGPGTRLTVT.

This chain uses TRBV6-6 with TRBJ2-3; D is ambiguous. This CDR3 is 12 amino acids long. Trimming removed 7 bases at V and 4 bases at J, with 9 bases between. From germline, CDR1 is MNHNY and CDR2 SVGAGI (reference sequence). The CDR3 is CASTISPDTQYF. The DNA for the CDR3 is TGTGCCAGCACCATATCCCCAGATACGCAGTATTTT.

This clonotype was recorded at least ten times. The chain has TRBV5-1 and TRBJ2-7, with 7 positions matching TRBD1. The CDR3 runs 13 residues. From germline, CDR1 is SGHRS and CDR2 YFSETQ. V lost 2 bases and J lost 2; bases outside the gene matches: 1. CDR3 sequence (DNA): TGCGCCAGCAGCTTTGGGACAGCCTACGAGCAGTACTTC. This gives the protein CASSFGTAYEQYF.

This clonotype was detected a few times. The chain carries TRBV5-8 and TRBJ1-1, with 10 positions matching TRBD1. This CDR3 comprises 16 residues. CDR1 SGHTS and CDR2 YDEGEE come from the germline V gene. The ends lost 2 bases at V and 5 bases at J; junction bases unmatched: 9. The CDR3 nucleotides are TGTGCCAGCAGCTTCCGTCGGACAGGGGGGGCGACTGAAGCTTTCTTT. This codes for CASSFRRTGGATEAFF.

This clonotype occurred a few times. The chain couples TRBV6-5 to TRBJ2-3; D remains ambiguous. This CDR3 has 14 residues. CDR1 is MNHEY, CDR2 SVGAGI, per germline. V gave up 2 bases and J gave up 2 bases, with 8 bases separating them. The CDR3 here is CASSYPANTDTQYF. The CDR3 DNA reads as TGTGCCAGCAGTTACCCAGCTAACACAGATACGCAGTATTTT.

This clonotype was counted only a few times. V is TRBV2 and J is TRBJ1-2; D ambiguous. V lost 6 bases to trimming and J lost 2 bases, with 7 bases between them. Looked up from germline, CDR1 is SNHLY and CDR2 is FYNNEI. The CDR3 spans 12 residues. CDR3 DNA: TGTGCCAGCAGGGGGTCGAACTATGGCTACACCTTC. Amino acids: CASRGSNYGYTF. The full variable domain, rest sourced from reference TRBV2 and TRBJ1-2, is EPEVTQTPSHQVTQMGQEVILRCVPISNHLYFYWYRQILGQKVEFLVSFYNNEISEKSEIFDDQFSVERPDGSNFTLKIRSTKLEDSAMYFCASRGSNYGYTFGSGTRLTVV.